Listed below are T cell receptor beta chains from one sample, sequenced in a study of OX40 agonist ivuxolimab in advanced cancers. Produced via immunoSEQ multiplex PCR; TCRdb's table is partial and in-frame only. The table records 65,000 to 90,000 clones, about 88% of them present only once. This specimen was CD4+ or CD8+ T cells sorted from blood, taken in a trial of the OX40 agonist ivuxolimab. These receptors were obtained from an adult with an advanced solid tumor such as melanoma, head and neck, liver or kidney cancer. CDR3s include the opening cysteine and the closing phenylalanine or tryptophan. D genes are given only for firm matches. Size is stated for part of the rows, as once, few or many counts, or as a class when the clone is expanded.

>TRBJ2-7|NA|TRBV5-1|NA
TGCGCCAGCAGCTTGGATAGGGGTTACGAGCAGTACTTC
CASSLDRGYEQYF
>TRBJ2-7|NA|TRBV19|NA
TGTGCCTCCAGCCCGGGGGCGCGGGAGCAGTACTTC
CASSPGAREQYF
>TRBJ2-6|NA|TRBV12-5|NA
TGTGCTAGTGGCCGAATTCCCTCTGGGGCCAACGTCCTGACTTTC
CASGRIPSGANVLTF
>TRBJ2-3|NA|TRBV28|once
TGTGCCAGCAGTTCTGGACAGTCCCCAGATACGCAGTATTTT
CASSSGQSPDTQYF
>TRBJ2-1|NA|TRBV7-8|NA
TGTGCCAGCAGCTTAGGTGATTTCTACAATGAGCAGTTCTTC
CASSLGDFYNEQFF
>TRBJ2-1|NA|TRBV6-5|NA
TGTGCCAGCAGTCAGGACCTTAGGCAGTTCTTC
CASSQDLRQFF
>TRBJ1-5|NA|TRBV2|NA
TGTGCCAGCGACCCGGGGAATCAGCCCCAGCATTTT
CASDPGNQPQHF
>TRBJ2-5|NA|TRBV4-1|NA
TGCGCCAGCAGCCAAGTAAGGGTCCAAGAGACCCAGTACTTC
CASSQVRVQETQYF
>TRBJ2-3|TRBD2|TRBV30|NA
TGTGCCTGGAGTCGAGGTAGCGGGAGTGCAGATACGCAGTATTTT
CAWSRGSGSADTQYF
>TRBJ1-1|TRBD1|TRBV11-2|medium-sized
TGTGCCAGCAGCTTGGACCCTGGGACAGGTCCCTTCTTT
CASSLDPGTGPFF
>TRBJ2-7|NA|TRBV6-5|NA
TGTGCCGTCAGCCGAGGGTCCTACGAGCAGTACTTC
CAVSRGSYEQYF
>TRBJ1-1|NA|TRBV5-1|NA
TGCGCCAGCAGCCCGGGTAGGTTTTCGAACACTGAAGCTTTCTTT
CASSPGRFSNTEAFF